The 9 T cell receptor beta chains given below trace back to one sample, sequenced in a study of OX40 agonist ivuxolimab in advanced cancers. The assay was immunoSEQ multiplex PCR, and TCRdb's table has in-frame clones only and misses some. The sample yields approximately 130,000 clones, 90% seen once. The sample was CD4+ or CD8+ T cells sorted from blood, taken in a trial of the OX40 agonist ivuxolimab. The receptors shown here come from an adult with an advanced solid tumor such as melanoma, head and neck, liver or kidney cancer.

This chain links TRBV7-9 with TRBJ1-2, with TRBD1 matching 9 bases. V was clipped by 5 bases and J by 5 bases; unmatched bases: 15. The CDR3 is 17 residues long. Germline CDR1 and CDR2: SEHNR and FQNEAQ (reference sequence). CDR3 residues: CASSLTGTGIVGYGYTF. The CDR3 DNA sequence: TGTGCCAGCAGCCTCACCGGGACAGGGATAGTAGGGTATGGCTACACCTTC.

This chain joins TRBV1 and TRBJ2-5; TRBD2 is taken as the D call from the table, unchecked against the DNA. The J call may be faulty, since TRBJ2-7 better matches the DNA end. TRBV1 is a recognized pseudogene. The CDR3 is 17 amino acids. The CDR3 region has the DNA TGCACCAGCAGCCAAGCCGATTCTAGCGGTTCGACCTACGAGCAGTACTTC. Translated, it gives CTSSQADSSGSTYEQYF.

This chain links TRBV6-5 with TRBJ1-2; 8 bases fit TRBD1. Trimming at V came to 0 bases and at J to 6 bases, leaving 3 bases not matched to a gene. CDR1 MNHEY and CDR2 SVGAGI come from the germline V gene. The CDR3 runs 14 residues. The CDR3 sequence is CASSYSGQGHGYTF. CDR3 in DNA: TGTGCCAGCAGTTACTCAGGACAGGGTCATGGCTACACCTTC.

The genes are TRBV5-1 and TRBJ2-1, with D unresolved. This CDR3 contains 15 residues. Germline-derived CDR1 and CDR2 are SGHRS and YFSETQ. V lost 0 bases to trimming and J lost 10 bases, with 17 bases between them. The CDR3: CASSLAFTAPAEQFF. CDR3 nucleotide sequence: TGCGCCAGCAGCTTGGCCTTTACAGCCCCGGCAGAGCAGTTCTTC.

The chain links TRBV28 to TRBJ2-1; D remains ambiguous. CDR1 MDHEN and CDR2 SYDVKM come from the germline V gene. Trimming took off 4 bases at V and 2 bases at J, with 18 bases between the two ends. This CDR3 comprises 17 residues. The CDR3 reads CASSSPGRATAYNEQFF. CDR3 DNA: TGTGCCAGCAGTTCCCCGGGTCGAGCCACGGCCTACAATGAGCAGTTCTTC.

The J gene is TRBJ2-1, the V gene TRBV4-3; D is unclear. V was pared by 0 bases and J by 6 bases, with 9 bases between. Germline values: CDR1 LGHNA, CDR2 YSLEER. The CDR3 is made up of 14 amino acids. CDR3 sequence reads: CASSQDSPPNEQFF. CDR3 sequence (DNA): TGCGCCAGCAGCCAAGATTCCCCCCCCAATGAGCAGTTCTTC.

The sample holds a few counts of this clone. The V and J genes are TRBV6-6 and TRBJ2-1; TRBD2 agrees at 12 bases. Germline V lookup: CDR1 MNHNY, CDR2 SVGAGI (reference sequence). V gave up 11 bases and J gave up 7 bases; unmatched junction bases: 3. The CDR3 length is 12 residues. CDR3 sequence (DNA): TGTGCCTGCGGACTAGCGGGAAATGAGCAGTTCTTC. Translated, it gives CACGLAGNEQFF.

The chain uses TRBV9 and TRBJ2-1, with D tentatively TRBD1 (5 bases). The germline V gene has CDR1 SGDLS and CDR2 YYNGEE. The length of the CDR3 is 16 residues. Trimming took 0 bases from V and 1 from J, leaving 11 bases between them. CDR3 in DNA: TGTGCCAGCAGCGTAGAAGTGACAGCTTCCTACAATGAGCAGTTCTTC. This sequence encodes CASSVEVTASYNEQFF. Using reference TRBV9 and TRBJ2-1 for the parts outside the CDR3, the full variable domain is DSGVTQTPKHLITATGQRVTLRCSPRSGDLSVYWYQQSLDQGLQFLIQYYNGEERAKGNILERFSAQQFPDLHSELNLSSLELGDSALYFCASSVEVTASYNEQFFGPGTRLTVL.

V gene TRBV5-1 combines with J gene TRBJ2-1, with D unclear. Germline V gene sequence: CDR1 SGHRS, CDR2 YFSETQ. V dropped 1 base and J dropped 5 bases, with 13 bases sitting between them. The CDR3 runs 15 residues. This CDR3 reads CASSLMGFYDNEQFF. CDR3 coding DNA: TGCGCCAGCAGCTTGATGGGGTTTTACGACAATGAGCAGTTCTTC.